This T cell receptor beta chain was obtained from a study of regulatory T cells in long-lasting Graves disease. General observations from the study: With persistent disease, TRBV28, TRBJ1-2 and TRBJ2-5 were the favored segments. Blood alone, not thyroid tissue, was studied.

The CDR3 has 15 amino acids. Trimming took 0 bases from V and 4 from J; bases not matched to a gene: 5. Germline CDR1 reads DFQATT; CDR2 reads SNEGSKA (reference sequence). This clonotype occurred a few times. Its antigen is not known. Relying on iRepertoire HTBI primers and Arm-PCR of CDR3 regions, the team built TCR beta libraries. A single record per CDR3 protein comes from TCRdb applying MiXCR to the multiplex PCR reads. The table records 310,000 or so distinct CDR3 sequences, under 25% of them present only once. This sample's time point: persistent/refractory GD, antithyroid drugs over 5 years with positive TRAb. RNA extracted from PBMCs served as the sequencing template. Blood from the periphery, around 9 milliliters in all, was drawn into EDTA tubes.

The V gene is TRBV20-1, the J gene TRBJ2-7; 11 positions match TRBD2. This material consisted of peripheral blood mononuclear cells (PBMCs), taken when the disease was refractory, from a patient treated with antithyroid drugs. This receptor was identified in a female donor with Graves disease. DNA for the CDR3: TGCAGTGCTAGAGACCCTAGCGGGAGGACGTACGAGCAGTACTTC. This sequence encodes CSARDPSGRTYEQYF.